These T cell receptor beta chains were read from a single sample in a study of blood T cell repertoires in COVID-19. Sequenced by immunoSEQ multiplex PCR; TCRdb stores in-frame clones only, minus some. The table has roughly 160,000 clones, around 83% seen once. Sequences were obtained from peripheral blood. These receptors were obtained from a man aged 50-59 years with active or convalescent COVID-19. The CDR3 runs from the conserved cysteine through the conserved F or W. A D gene is named only where the DNA matches it firmly. Only some rows state a clone size, as once, few, many or a class for expanded clones.

j_call d_call clone_size v_call cdr3_nt cdr3_aa
TRBJ2-5 . . TRBV5-1 TGCGCCAGCGGGCACCAAGAGACCCAGTACTTC CASGHQETQYF
TRBJ2-5 TRBD2 . TRBV4-2 TGTGCCAGCAGCCAAGGGACTAGTTTAGAGACCCAGTACTTC CASSQGTSLETQYF
TRBJ2-4 TRBD2 . TRBV11-3 TGTGCCAGCAGCTCCAGGACTAGCGGGGGGGTCGTGGCGGAAAACATTCAGTACTTC CASSSRTSGGVVAENIQYF
TRBJ2-7 . . TRBV27 TGTGCCAGCAGTTTATCTCTATCGGGAGACGAGCAGTACTTC CASSLSLSGDEQYF
TRBJ1-5 . once TRBV19 TGTGCCAGTAGTACCTACAGGGATAATCAGCCCCAGCATTTT CASSTYRDNQPQHF
TRBJ2-2 . . TRBV18 TGTGCCAGCTCACCAGACAGAACGAACACCGGGGAGCTGTTTTTT CASSPDRTNTGELFF
TRBJ1-5 TRBD1 . TRBV5-5 TGTGCCAGCAGCTTTACAGGGGGTAGCAATCAGCCCCAGCATTTT CASSFTGGSNQPQHF
TRBJ2-1 TRBD2 . TRBV3-1/TRBV3-2 TGTGCCAGCAGCCAAGGCGGCGGGACTAGCAGCTACAATGAGCAGTTCTTC CASSQGGGTSSYNEQFF
TRBJ1-1 . few TRBV6-5 TGTGCCAGCAGTTACAAGTGGGGGGGGGACACTGAAGCTTTCTTT CASSYKWGGDTEAFF
TRBJ2-7 . . TRBV30 TGTGCCTGGAGTGTCGGCGGGTCGCACACCTACGAGCAGTACTTC CAWSVGGSHTYEQYF